This T cell receptor (beta chain) is from a study of vaccination and CD4 T cells after COVID-19. Study-level background: PCR on nasal swabs identified SARS-CoV-2 in convalescent patients, of whom fewer than 10 were mild and one severe. Typically, post-vaccine samples were obtained a median about 79 days after dose two, within a range of 14 to 241. Once vaccinated, three convalescent patients provided samples at day 14 and again at days 161 to 241 post-vaccination.

Study-wide results and limits: Going from 21 to 38, median SARS-CoV-2-reactive clonotypes did not rise significantly.

MiXCR, run by TCRdb on the PCR reads, gives a single entry per CDR3 protein. The table shows under 30,000 distinct CDR3 sequences, with about 47% occurring only once. About this clonotype: Its antigen is still unknown.

The length of the CDR3 is 16 residues. The germline CDR1 and CDR2 sequences are DFQATT and SNEGSKA (reference sequence). J gave up 0 bases and V 1 base, and 1 base lay outside the gene matches. Indicated time point: late sampling 161 to 241 days after vaccination in a few convalescent patients. The rearrangement uses TRBV20-1 and TRBJ2-1; TRBD2 matches 12 bases. The TCR comes from a human donor who had recovered from COVID-19. The sequencing here drew on CD4+ T cells from blood, taken about 7 months after SARS-CoV-2 vaccination. This CDR3 reads CSARVTSGSSYNEQFF. The CDR3 bases are TGCAGTGCTAGAGTGACTAGCGGGAGCTCCTACAATGAGCAGTTCTTC.